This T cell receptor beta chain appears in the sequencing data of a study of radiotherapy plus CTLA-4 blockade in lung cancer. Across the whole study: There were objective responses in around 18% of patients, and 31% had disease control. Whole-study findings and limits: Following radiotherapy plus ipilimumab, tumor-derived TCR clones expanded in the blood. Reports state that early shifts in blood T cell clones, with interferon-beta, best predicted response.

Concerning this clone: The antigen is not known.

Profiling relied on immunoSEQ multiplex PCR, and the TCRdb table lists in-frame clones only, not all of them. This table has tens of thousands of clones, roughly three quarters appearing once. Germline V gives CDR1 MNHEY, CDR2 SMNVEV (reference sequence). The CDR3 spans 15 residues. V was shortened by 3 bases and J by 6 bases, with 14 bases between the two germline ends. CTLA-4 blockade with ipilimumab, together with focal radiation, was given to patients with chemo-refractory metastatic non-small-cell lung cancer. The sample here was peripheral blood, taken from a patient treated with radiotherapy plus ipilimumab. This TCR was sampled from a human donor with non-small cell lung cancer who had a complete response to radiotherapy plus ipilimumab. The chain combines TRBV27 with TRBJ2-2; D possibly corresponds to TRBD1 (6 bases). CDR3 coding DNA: TGTGCCAGCAGTTTCTCCGGACAGTTTCCCGGGGAGCTGTTTTTT. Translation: CASSFSGQFPGELFF.